This TCR beta chain came from a study of blood T cells in healthy people across ages. Combining a sample-barcoded 5' primer with a J-beta primer mix, a second PCR ran for about 7 to 11 cycles. TCRdb reanalysed the 5' RACE reads using MiXCR and keeps one entry per CDR3 protein. The sample records 1.5 million to 1.8 million distinct CDR3 sequences, roughly two fifths being singletons. The CDR3 has 14 residues. From germline, CDR1 is SGHTA and CDR2 FQGNSA. This clonotype was obtained from a woman aged 18-29 years in good health. The sequenced sample consisted of blood. The chain recombines TRBV7-2 with TRBJ2-4; perhaps TRBD1 as D (6 bases). The J call may be wrong; the DNA end is better matched by TRBJ2-7. In DNA, the CDR3 is TGTGCCAGCAGCCTTCAGGGGTCAGCCTACGAGCAGTACTTC. It is translated as CASSLQGSAYEQYF.